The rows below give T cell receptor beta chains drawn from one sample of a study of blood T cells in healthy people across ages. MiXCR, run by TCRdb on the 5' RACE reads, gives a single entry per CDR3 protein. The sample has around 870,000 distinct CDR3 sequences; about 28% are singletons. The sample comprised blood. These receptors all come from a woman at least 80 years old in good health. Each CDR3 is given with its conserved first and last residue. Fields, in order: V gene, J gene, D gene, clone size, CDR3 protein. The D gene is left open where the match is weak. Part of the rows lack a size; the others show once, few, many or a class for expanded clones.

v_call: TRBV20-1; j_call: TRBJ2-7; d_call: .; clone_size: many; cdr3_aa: CSAPQEVIHEQYF
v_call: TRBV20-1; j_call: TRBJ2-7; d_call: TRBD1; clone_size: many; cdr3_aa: CSAGTGTYEQYF
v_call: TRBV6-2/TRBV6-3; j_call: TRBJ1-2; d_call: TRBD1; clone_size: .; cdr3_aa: CASSYPARTGGGYTF
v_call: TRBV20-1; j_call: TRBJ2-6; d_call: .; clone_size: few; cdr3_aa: CSARMSSGANVRTF
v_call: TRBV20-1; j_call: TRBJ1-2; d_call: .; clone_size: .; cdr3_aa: CSARDSVVRNYGYTF
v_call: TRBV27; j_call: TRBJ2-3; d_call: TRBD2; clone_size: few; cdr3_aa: CASNKRGGLTDTQYF
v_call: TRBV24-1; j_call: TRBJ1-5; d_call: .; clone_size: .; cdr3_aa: CATSAAGTGNQPQHF
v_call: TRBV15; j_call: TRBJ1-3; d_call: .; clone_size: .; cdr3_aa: CATSRDVGVPLISSGNTIYF
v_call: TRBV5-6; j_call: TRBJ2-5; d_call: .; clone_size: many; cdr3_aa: CASSFRGATETQYF
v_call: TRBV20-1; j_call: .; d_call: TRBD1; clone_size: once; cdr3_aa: CSARTGGNTYEQYF
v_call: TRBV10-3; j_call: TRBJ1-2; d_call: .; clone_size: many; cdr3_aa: CAISESEQRYGYTF
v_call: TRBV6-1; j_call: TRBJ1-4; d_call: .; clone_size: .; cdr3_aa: CASSRQVEEKLFF
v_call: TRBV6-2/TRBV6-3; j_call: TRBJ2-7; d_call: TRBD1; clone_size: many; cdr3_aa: CASRTRTGGSYEQYF
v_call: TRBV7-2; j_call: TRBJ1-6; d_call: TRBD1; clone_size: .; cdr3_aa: CASSQAPPGQGHSPLHF
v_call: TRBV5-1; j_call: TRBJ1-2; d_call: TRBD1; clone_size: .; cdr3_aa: CASSLALPGQGRYGYTF
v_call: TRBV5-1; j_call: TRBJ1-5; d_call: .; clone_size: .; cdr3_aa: CASSWGVEAQPQHF
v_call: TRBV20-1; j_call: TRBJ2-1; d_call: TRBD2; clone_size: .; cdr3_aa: CSARDSRTRYNEQFF
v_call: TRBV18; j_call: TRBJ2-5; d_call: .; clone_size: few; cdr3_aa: CASSPTREETQYF
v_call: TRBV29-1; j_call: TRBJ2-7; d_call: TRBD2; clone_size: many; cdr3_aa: CSVGGGFLEQYF
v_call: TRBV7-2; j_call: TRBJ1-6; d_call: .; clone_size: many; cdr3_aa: CASSLVRGGRSPLHF
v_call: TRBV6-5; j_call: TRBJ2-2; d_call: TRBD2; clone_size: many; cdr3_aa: CASSYSLAVTGELFF
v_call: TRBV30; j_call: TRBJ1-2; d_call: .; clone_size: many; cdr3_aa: CAWSVWGSSGYTF
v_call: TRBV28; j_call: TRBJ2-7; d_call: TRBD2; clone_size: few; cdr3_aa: CASSTHSGGPYEQYF
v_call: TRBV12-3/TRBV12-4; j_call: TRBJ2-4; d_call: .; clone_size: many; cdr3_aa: CASRGTNLAKNIQYF
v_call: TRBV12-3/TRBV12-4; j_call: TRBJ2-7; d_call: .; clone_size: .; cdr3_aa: CASSGDFAYEQYF
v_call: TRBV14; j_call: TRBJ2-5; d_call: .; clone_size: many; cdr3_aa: CASSQADFAGGGSETQYF
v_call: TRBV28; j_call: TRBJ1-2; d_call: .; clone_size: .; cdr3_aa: CASSFSVGIRYTF
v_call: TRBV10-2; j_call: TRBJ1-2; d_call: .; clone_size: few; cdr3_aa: CASSESMRGGYTF
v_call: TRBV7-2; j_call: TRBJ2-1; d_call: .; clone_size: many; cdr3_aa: CASSDLRGVDEQFF
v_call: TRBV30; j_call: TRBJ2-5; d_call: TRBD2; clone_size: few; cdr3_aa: CAWSGGLATETQYF
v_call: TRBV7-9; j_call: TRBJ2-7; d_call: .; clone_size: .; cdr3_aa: CASSRTRTVYEQYF
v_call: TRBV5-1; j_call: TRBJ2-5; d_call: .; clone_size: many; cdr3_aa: CASSSGRGQETQYF
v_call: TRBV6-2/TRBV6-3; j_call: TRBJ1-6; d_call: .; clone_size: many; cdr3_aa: CASNPTGGRGYNSPLHF
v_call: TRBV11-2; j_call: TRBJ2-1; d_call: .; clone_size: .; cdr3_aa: CASSFSRTVEQFF
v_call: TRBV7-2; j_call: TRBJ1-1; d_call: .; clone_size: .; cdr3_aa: CASSFRRGGGGGTEAFF
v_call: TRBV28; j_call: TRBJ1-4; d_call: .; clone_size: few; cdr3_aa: CASSRPGWATNEKLFF
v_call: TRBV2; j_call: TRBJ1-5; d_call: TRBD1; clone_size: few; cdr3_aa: CASNRQGGSNQPQHF
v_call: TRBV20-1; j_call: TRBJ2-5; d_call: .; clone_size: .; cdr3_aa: CRASLGEETQYF
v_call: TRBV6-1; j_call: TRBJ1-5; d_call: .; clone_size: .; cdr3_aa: CASREPGPQHF
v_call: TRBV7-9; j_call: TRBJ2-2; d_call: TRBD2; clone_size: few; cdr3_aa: CASSLSGAPHGELFF
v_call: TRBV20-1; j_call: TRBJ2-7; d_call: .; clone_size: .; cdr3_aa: CSASTCYEQYF
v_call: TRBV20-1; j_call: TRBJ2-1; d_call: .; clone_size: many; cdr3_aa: CSATRPAQVRNEQFF
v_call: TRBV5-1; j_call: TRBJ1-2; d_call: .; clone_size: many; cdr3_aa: CASSLRQSNNYGYTF
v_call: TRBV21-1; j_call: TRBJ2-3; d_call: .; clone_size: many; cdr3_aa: CASSKVGGSTDTQYF
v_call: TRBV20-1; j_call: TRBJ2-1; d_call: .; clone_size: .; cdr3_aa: CSAPRTSAQQFF